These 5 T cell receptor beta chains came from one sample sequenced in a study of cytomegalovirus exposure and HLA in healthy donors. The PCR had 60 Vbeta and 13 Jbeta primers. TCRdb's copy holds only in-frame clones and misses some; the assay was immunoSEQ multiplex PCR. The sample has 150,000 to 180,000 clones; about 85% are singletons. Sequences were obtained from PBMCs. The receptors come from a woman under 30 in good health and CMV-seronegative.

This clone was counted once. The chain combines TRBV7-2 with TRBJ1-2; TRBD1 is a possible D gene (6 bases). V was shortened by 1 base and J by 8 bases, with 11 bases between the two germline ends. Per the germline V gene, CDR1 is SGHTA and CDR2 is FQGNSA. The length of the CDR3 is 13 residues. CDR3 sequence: CASSLDRVTGYTF. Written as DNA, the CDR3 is TGTGCCAGCAGCTTAGACAGGGTTACAGGCTACACCTTC.

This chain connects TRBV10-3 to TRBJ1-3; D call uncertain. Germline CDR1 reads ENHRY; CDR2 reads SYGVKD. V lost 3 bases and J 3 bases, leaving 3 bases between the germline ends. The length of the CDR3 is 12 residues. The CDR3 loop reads CAISDSGNTIYF. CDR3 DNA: TGTGCCATCAGTGATAGTGGAAACACCATATATTTT.

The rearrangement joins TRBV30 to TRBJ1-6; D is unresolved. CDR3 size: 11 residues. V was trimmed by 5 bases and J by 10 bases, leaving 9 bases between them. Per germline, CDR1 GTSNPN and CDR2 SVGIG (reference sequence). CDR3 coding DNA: TGTGCCTGGGCCGTCGGGTCACCCCTCCACTTT. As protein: CAWAVGSPLHF.

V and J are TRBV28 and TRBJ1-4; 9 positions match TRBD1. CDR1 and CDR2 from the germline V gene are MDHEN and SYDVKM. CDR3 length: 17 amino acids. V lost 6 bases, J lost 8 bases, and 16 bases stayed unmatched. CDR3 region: CASRPTGGAGNPEKLFF. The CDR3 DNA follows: TGTGCCAGCAGACCAACAGGGGGCGCGGGTAATCCGGAAAAACTGTTTTTT.

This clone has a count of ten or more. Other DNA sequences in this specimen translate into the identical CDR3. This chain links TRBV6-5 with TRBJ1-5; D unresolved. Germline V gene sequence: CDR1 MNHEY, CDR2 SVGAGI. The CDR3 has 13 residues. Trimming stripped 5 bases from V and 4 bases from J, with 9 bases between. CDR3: CASSTQQNQPQHF. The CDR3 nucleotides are TGTGCCAGCAGTACACAGCAGAATCAGCCCCAGCATTTT.